Listed here are 2 T cell receptor beta chains from one sample, sequenced in a study of T cells in localized non-small cell lung cancer. Generated by immunoSEQ multiplex PCR, the TCRdb table keeps only in-frame clones and is missing some. The table has about 19,000 clones, 75% to 95% seen once. The sequencing here drew on peripheral blood, taken before any cancer treatment. Receptors were obtained from a male donor at least 60 years old with stage I squamous cell lung carcinoma.

The chain uses TRBV6-5 and TRBJ1-2, with 8 positions matching TRBD1. Germline CDR1 is MNHEY and CDR2 is SVGAGI. The CDR3 consists of 14 residues. V dropped 5 bases and J dropped 4; count of bases not matched to a gene: 6. In nucleotides, the CDR3 is TGTGCCAGCAGTCGGGACAGGTTGGGCTATGGCTACACCTTC. Protein sequence: CASSRDRLGYGYTF.

The V call is TRBV2, the J call TRBJ1-5; 8 bases fit TRBD1. This CDR3 has 15 residues. Germline V gene lookup returns CDR1 SNHLY and CDR2 FYNNEI. V shed 3 bases and J 7 bases; nucleotides not matched to a gene: 8. CDR3 nucleotides: TGTGCCAGCAGTGACGCACAGGGGGGGATCCAGCCCCAGCATTTT. Amino acids: CASSDAQGGIQPQHF. The full variable domain, with the rest looked up from reference TRBV2 and TRBJ1-5, is EPEVTQTPSHQVTQMGQEVILRCVPISNHLYFYWYRQILGQKVEFLVSFYNNEISEKSEIFDDQFSVERPDGSNFTLKIRSTKLEDSAMYFCASSDAQGGIQPQHFGDGTRLSIL.